The 4 T cell receptor beta chains listed next were all sequenced from one sample in a study of shared clonotypes between healthy human individuals. Clones were read by immunoSEQ multiplex PCR, and TCRdb kept only the in-frame ones, dropping some. This sample yields about 480,000 clones, of which approximately 85% are seen a single time; approximately 12% belongs to the top ten. The sequencing sample was made of PBMCs. The receptors derive from a woman aged 40 to 50 in good health. Some clones in this sample may be carry-over from other donors' samples.

J is TRBJ2-7 and V is TRBV6-5, with D possibly TRBD1 on 6 matching bases. Trimming pared 6 bases from V and 1 base from J, leaving 13 bases between. Germline-derived CDR1 and CDR2 are MNHEY and SVGAGI. CDR3 length: 14 amino acids. CDR3 sequence: CASSQWTASYEQYF. The CDR3 DNA is TGTGCCAGCAGCCAGTGGACAGCTTCCTACGAGCAGTACTTC.

The chain employs TRBV11-2 and TRBJ2-7; tentatively, D is TRBD2 (6 bases). Germline-derived CDR1 and CDR2 are SGHAT and FQNNGV. Between the trimmed V and J ends, which lost 4 bases and 3 bases, there was a span of 16 bases. The CDR3 contains 15 residues. CDR3 DNA: TGTGCCAGCAGCTCCGGGGGTTCGCTTTACTACGAGCAGTACTTC. Translated, it gives CASSSGGSLYYEQYF.

This clone appeared a few times. The rearrangement uses TRBV5-4 and TRBJ2-3; D is uncertain. Per germline, CDR1 SGHNT and CDR2 YYREEE (reference sequence). The CDR3 consists of 14 residues. V lost 2 bases and J 4 bases, leaving 11 bases between the germline ends. CDR3 sequence: CASSFAGIADTQYF. In DNA, the CDR3 is TGTGCCAGCAGCTTCGCAGGTATCGCAGATACGCAGTATTTT.

The chain combines TRBV4-1 with TRBJ2-1, with a tentative D call TRBD2 (6 bases). CDR3 length: 16 residues. The V gene lost 1 base and the J gene lost 1 base, with 11 bases spanning the gap. Germline V lookup: CDR1 MGHRA, CDR2 YSYEKL. The CDR3 DNA reads as TGCGCCAGCAGCCAAGTTCTCGCGGGGTCCTACAATGAGCAGTTCTTC. It codes for CASSQVLAGSYNEQFF.